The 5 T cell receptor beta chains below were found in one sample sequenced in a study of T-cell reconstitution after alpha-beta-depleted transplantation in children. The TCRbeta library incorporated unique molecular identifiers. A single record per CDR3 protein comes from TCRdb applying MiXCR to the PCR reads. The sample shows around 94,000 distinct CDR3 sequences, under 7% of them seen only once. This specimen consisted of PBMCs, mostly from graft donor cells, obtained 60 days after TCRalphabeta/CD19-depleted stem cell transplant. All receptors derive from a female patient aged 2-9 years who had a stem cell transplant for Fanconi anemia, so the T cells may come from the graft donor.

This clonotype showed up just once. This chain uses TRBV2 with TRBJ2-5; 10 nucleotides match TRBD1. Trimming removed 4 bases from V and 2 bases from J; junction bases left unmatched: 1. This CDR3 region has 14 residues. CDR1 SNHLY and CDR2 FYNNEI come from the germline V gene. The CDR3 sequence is CASSGGQGQETQYF. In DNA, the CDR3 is TGTGCCAGCAGTGGGGGACAGGGGCAAGAGACCCAGTACTTC.

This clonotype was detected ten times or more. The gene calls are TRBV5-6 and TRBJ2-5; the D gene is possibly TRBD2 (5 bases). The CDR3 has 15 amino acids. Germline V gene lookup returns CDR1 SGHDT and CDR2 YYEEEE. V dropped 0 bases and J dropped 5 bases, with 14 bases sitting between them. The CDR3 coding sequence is TGTGCCAGCAGCTTGGGATTCGGACTTACCGAGACCCAGTACTTC. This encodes CASSLGFGLTETQYF.

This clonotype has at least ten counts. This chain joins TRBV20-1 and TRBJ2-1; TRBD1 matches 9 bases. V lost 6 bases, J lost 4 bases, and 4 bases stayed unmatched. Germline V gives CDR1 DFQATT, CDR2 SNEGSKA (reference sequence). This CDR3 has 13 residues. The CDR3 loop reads CSAPGQGYNEQFF. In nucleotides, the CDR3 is TGCAGTGCACCGGGACAGGGATACAATGAGCAGTTCTTC.

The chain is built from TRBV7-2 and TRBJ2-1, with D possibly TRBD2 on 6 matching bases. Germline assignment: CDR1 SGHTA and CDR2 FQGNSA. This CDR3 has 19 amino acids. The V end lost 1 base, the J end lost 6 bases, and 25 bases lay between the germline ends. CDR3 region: CASSLVVPVDYTALNEQFF. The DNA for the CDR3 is TGTGCCAGCAGCTTAGTCGTCCCGGTGGACTACACGGCTCTCAATGAGCAGTTCTTC.

The CDR3: CSVEEGFDGYTF. The CDR3 DNA reads as TGCAGCGTTGAGGAGGGATTCGATGGCTACACCTTC. The chain has TRBV29-1 and TRBJ1-2; D remains ambiguous. The CDR3 covers 12 residues. Between the trimmed V and J ends, which lost 3 bases and 6 bases, there was a span of 11 bases. Germline V lookup: CDR1 SQVTM, CDR2 ANQGSEA.